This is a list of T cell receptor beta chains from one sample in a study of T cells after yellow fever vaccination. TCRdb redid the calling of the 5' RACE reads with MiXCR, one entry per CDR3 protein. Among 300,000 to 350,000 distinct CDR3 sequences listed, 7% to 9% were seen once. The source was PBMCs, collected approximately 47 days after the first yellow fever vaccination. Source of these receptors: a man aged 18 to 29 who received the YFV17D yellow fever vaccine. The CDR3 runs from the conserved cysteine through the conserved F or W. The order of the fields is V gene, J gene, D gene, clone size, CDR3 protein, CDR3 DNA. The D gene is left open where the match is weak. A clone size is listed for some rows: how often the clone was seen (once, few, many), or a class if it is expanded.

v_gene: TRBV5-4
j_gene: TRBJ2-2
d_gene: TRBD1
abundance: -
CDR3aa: CASSLALTGGRDTGELFF
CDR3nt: TGTGCCAGCAGCTTGGCCCTCACAGGGGGCAGGGACACCGGGGAGCTGTTTTTT

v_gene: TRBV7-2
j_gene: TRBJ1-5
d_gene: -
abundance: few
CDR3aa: CASSTGGHQPQHF
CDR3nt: TGTGCCAGCAGCACGGGGGGGCATCAGCCCCAGCATTTT

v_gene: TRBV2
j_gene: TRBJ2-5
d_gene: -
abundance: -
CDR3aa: CASTLMGTEQETQYF
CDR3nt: TGTGCCAGCACTCTCATGGGGACGGAGCAAGAGACCCAGTACTTC

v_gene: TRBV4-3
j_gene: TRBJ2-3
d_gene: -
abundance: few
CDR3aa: CASSLLWGYVTDTQYF
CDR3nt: TGCGCCAGCAGCCTCCTATGGGGGTACGTCACAGATACGCAGTATTTT

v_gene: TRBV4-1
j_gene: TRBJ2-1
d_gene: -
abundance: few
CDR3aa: CASSQESVNEQFF
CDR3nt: TGCGCCAGCAGCCAAGAGTCAGTCAATGAGCAGTTCTTC

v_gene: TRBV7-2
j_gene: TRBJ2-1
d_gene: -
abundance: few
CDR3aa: CASSLVSGHVDEQFF
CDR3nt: TGTGCCAGCAGCTTGGTCTCCGGGCACGTCGATGAGCAGTTCTTC

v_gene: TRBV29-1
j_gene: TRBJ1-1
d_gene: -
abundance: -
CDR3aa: CSVEVGGTEAFF
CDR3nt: TGCAGCGTTGAAGTCGGTGGCACTGAAGCTTTCTTT

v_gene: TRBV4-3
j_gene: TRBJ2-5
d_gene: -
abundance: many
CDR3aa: CASSHSYGAYETQYF
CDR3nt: TGCGCCAGCAGCCACTCTTATGGGGCATATGAGACCCAGTACTTC

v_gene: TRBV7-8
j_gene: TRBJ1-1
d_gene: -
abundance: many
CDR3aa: CASSLGQGRTEAFF
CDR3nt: TGTGCCAGCAGCTTAGGCCAGGGCCGTACTGAAGCTTTCTTT

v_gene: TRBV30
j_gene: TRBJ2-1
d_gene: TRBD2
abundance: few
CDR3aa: CAWSKTSGGNEQFF
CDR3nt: TGTGCCTGGAGTAAAACTAGCGGGGGCAATGAGCAGTTCTTC

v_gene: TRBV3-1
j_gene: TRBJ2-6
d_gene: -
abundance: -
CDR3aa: CASGFSGANVLTF
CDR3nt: TGTGCCAGCGGGTTTTCTGGGGCCAACGTCCTGACTTTC

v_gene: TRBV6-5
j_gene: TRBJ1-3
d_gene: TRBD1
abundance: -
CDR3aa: CASSSRYRDREFGNTIYF
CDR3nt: TGTGCCAGCAGTTCCAGATACCGGGACAGGGAATTTGGAAACACCATATATTTT

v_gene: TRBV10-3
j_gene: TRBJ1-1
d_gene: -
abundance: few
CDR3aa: CAISEGGGMNTEAFF
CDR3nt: TGTGCCATCAGTGAGGGGGGAGGTATGAACACTGAAGCTTTCTTT

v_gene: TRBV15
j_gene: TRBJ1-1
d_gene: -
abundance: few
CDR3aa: CATSRDQQRAFF
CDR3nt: TGTGCCACCAGCAGAGATCAACAACGGGCTTTCTTT

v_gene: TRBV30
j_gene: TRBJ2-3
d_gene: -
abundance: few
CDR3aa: CAWSVRGGGPTDTQYF
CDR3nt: TGTGCCTGGAGTGTACGTGGGGGGGGGCCCACAGATACGCAGTATTTT

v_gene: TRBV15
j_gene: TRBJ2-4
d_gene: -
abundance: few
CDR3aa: CATSGRAPDPKNIQYF
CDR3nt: TGTGCCACCAGCGGCCGGGCCCCCGATCCCAAAAACATTCAGTACTTC

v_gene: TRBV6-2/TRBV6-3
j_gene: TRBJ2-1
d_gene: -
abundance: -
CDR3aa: CASRGGLGPNEQFF
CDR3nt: TGTGCCAGCAGAGGGGGGCTTGGTCCCAATGAGCAGTTCTTC

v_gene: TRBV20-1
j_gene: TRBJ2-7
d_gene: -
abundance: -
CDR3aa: CSARDGGFSYEQYF
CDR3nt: TGCAGTGCTAGAGATGGGGGGTTCTCCTACGAGCAGTACTTC

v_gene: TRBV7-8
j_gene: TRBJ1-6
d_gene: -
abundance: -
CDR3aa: CASSPQQGWNSPLHF
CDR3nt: TGTGCCAGCAGCCCCCAACAGGGATGGAATTCACCCCTCCACTTT

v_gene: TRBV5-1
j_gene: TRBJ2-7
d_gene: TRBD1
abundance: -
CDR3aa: CATAPDRAYYEQYF
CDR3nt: TGCGCCACCGCCCCTGACAGGGCCTATTACGAGCAGTACTTC

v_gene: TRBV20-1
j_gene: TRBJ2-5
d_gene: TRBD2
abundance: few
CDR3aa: CSATIPVLAGVMETQYF
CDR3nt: TGCAGTGCTACCATCCCCGTCTTAGCGGGGGTGATGGAGACCCAGTACTTC

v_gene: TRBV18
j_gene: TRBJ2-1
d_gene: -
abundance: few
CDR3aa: CASSRGAPYNEQFF
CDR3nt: TGTGCCAGCTCACGGGGGGCCCCGTACAATGAGCAGTTCTTC

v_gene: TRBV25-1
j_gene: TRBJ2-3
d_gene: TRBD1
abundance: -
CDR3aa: CASTRQGADTQYF
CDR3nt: TGTGCCAGCACTCGACAGGGAGCCGATACGCAGTATTTT

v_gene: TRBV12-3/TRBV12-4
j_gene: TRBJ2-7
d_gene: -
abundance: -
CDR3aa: CASRRGRIYEQYF
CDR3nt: TGTGCCAGCCGCCGAGGACGTATCTACGAGCAGTACTTC

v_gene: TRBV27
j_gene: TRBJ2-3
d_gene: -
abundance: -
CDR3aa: CASSFVHEDTQYF
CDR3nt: TGTGCCAGCAGTTTCGTCCACGAGGATACGCAGTATTTT

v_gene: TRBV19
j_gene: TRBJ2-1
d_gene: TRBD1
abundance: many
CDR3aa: CATRTGYIGEQFF
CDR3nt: TGTGCCACTCGGACAGGGTATATTGGTGAGCAGTTCTTC

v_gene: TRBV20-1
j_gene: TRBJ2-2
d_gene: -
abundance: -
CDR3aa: CSARDGTGVTGELFF
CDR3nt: TGCAGTGCTAGAGACGGAACGGGGGTCACCGGGGAGCTGTTTTTT

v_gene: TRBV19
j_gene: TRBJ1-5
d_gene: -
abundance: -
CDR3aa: CASSSRDSNQPQHF
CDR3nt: TGTGCCAGTAGCTCCCGGGACAGCAATCAGCCCCAGCATTTT

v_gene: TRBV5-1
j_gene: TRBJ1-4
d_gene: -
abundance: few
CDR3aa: CASSPQGVANEKLFF
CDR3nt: TGCGCCAGCAGCCCGCAAGGGGTAGCTAATGAAAAACTGTTTTTT

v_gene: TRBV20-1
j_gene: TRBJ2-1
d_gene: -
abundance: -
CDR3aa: CSAPVRGSYNEQFF
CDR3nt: TGCAGTGCTCCCGTAAGGGGCTCCTACAATGAGCAGTTCTTC

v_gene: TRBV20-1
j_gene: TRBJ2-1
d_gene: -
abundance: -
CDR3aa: CSAMSPGQTGDEQFF
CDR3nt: TGCAGTGCTATGTCCCCCGGACAGACTGGGGATGAGCAGTTCTTC